The rows below give T cell receptor beta chains drawn from one sample of a study of siplizumab effects on memory and regulatory T cells. The data were produced by immunoSEQ multiplex PCR, yet TCRdb's version contains in-frame clones alone and is incomplete. The data hold over 65,000 clones, with 93% observed a single time. The specimen sequenced was CD8+ T cells sorted from blood. These receptors all stem from a human donor in good health. Each CDR3 is given with its conserved first and last residue. D genes are given only for firm matches. For some rows the clone size is stated as once, few or many, or as a class when expanded; others skip it.

TGTGCCAGCAGCTTGGGGGACGGGACCTACGAGCAGTACTTC	CASSLGDGTYEQYF	-	TRBV5-6	-	TRBJ2-7
TGTGCCAGCAGCTTAGGGGACTTCACCGGCCTCTCTGGAAACACCATATATTTT	CASSLGDFTGLSGNTIYF	-	TRBV7-6	-	TRBJ1-3
TGTGCCAGCAGCTTAGCGGGGGGTGACTACACCATATATTTT	CASSLAGGDYTIYF	-	TRBV7-9	-	TRBJ1-3
TGCGCCAGCAGCTTGGCCCCACAGCGAATAGATACGCAGTATTTT	CASSLAPQRIDTQYF	-	TRBV5-1	-	TRBJ2-3
TGTGCCACCACGGTAGAGGGAGGGAGTAACACCGGGGAGCTGTTTTTT	CATTVEGGSNTGELFF	-	TRBV11-2	TRBD2	TRBJ2-2
TGTGCCAGTAGTCCCGGGACGGGGCTGAACACTGAAGCTTTCTTT	CASSPGTGLNTEAFF	many	TRBV19	-	TRBJ1-1
TGTGCCAGCAGTGATGCTAACTATGGCTACACCTTC	CASSDANYGYTF	-	TRBV25-1	-	TRBJ1-2
TGTGCCAGCAGCGAGGGACAGGCTAACTATGGCTACACCTTC	CASSEGQANYGYTF	-	TRBV9	TRBD1	TRBJ1-2
TGTGCCAGCAGCTGGTGGGGTCGCGGACTAGAGACAGATACGCAGTATTTT	CASSWWGRGLETDTQYF	-	TRBV7-8	TRBD2	TRBJ2-3
TGTGCCAGCGCTTTTCCACAACGTAATACCGGGACTAGCGGGGGTAGCACAGATACGCAGTATTTT	CASAFPQRNTGTSGGSTDTQYF	-	TRBV7-6	TRBD2	TRBJ2-3
TGTGCCAGTAGTAAAATAGAGAGATCACTAACAGATACGCAGTATTTT	CASSKIERSLTDTQYF	-	TRBV19	-	TRBJ2-3
TGCGCCAGCAGCCAAGAAATAGGGAGGAACACCCAGCCCCAGCATTTT	CASSQEIGRNTQPQHF	-	TRBV4-1	-	TRBJ1-5
TGTGCCACCCGTACGGGGAACTACGAGCAGTACTTC	CATRTGNYEQYF	-	TRBV19	-	TRBJ2-7
TGTGCCAGCAGCCAGACAGGGAACACTGAAGCTTTCTTT	CASSQTGNTEAFF	-	TRBV5-4	-	TRBJ1-1
TGTGCCAGTAGTGGGACGGCTGGCAAGGAGGCAGATACGCAGTATTTT	CASSGTAGKEADTQYF	-	TRBV27	-	TRBJ2-3